The next 30 T cell receptor beta chains were all read from a single sample in a study of TIL therapy for anti-PD-1-resistant metastatic lung cancer. Sequencing used immunoSEQ v3. The repertoire was sequenced with immunoSEQ multiplex PCR; TCRdb's copy has only in-frame clones and lacks some. The profile shows more than 45,000 clones, around 67% of them singletons. Time point meaning: pre-treatment sample, taken before nivolumab and TIL therapy. Sequencing used blood, obtained at baseline. The receptor source for this set is a person between 30 and 79 years old with non-small cell lung cancer.

The chain uses TRBV4-1 and TRBJ1-4, with 9 bases aligning to TRBD1. V lost 5 bases, J lost 3 bases, and 4 bases stayed unmatched. The CDR3 length is 15 residues. CDR1 is MGHRA and CDR2 is YSYEKL in the germline V gene. CDR3 region: CASSDRDRANEKLFF. The CDR3 DNA reads as TGCGCCAGCAGCGACCGGGACAGGGCTAATGAAAAACTGTTTTTT.

V usage is TRBV11-2 and J usage is TRBJ1-6; D not certain. Germline V gene data show CDR1 as SGHAT and CDR2 as FQNNGV. V was clipped by 4 bases and J by 18 bases, with 19 bases between them. The CDR3 is 13 residues long. The CDR3 here is CASSSPRRPIPHF. The CDR3, as DNA: TGTGCCAGCAGCTCTCCCCGGAGGCCCATTCCCCACTTT.

The chain is built from TRBV11-1 and TRBJ2-5; tentative D call: TRBD2 (6 bases). The V gene's germline CDR1 is SGHAT and CDR2 FQDESV (reference sequence). V was cut by 1 base and J by 5 bases, with 26 bases left in between. The CDR3 spans 19 residues. Here the CDR3 DNA reads TGTGCCAGCAGCTTAGACGGCCAGGGAGGACGAGTCGGGTGGGAGACCCAGTACTTC. This codes for CASSLDGQGGRVGWETQYF.

This clone appeared a few times. Different DNA sequences within this sample yield the same CDR3. The V gene is TRBV6-1, the J gene TRBJ1-5; D is unresolved. V lost 2 bases to trimming and J lost 2 bases, with 7 bases between them. The length of the CDR3 is 14 residues. Germline V gene data show CDR1 as MNHNS and CDR2 as SASEGT. CDR3 loop: CASSETSGNQPQHF. The CDR3 DNA follows: TGTGCCAGCAGTGAAACCAGCGGCAATCAGCCCCAGCATTTT.

The chain recombines TRBV13 with TRBJ2-7, with 8 positions matching TRBD1. V lost 7 bases, J lost 3 bases, and 8 bases stayed unmatched. The CDR3 spans 14 residues. Germline V lookup: CDR1 PRHDT, CDR2 FYEKMQ (reference sequence). The CDR3, as DNA: TGTGCCAGCACCCATTCAGGGGGCCTCTACGAGCAGTACTTC. Encoded protein: CASTHSGGLYEQYF.

A few counts support this clone. V gene TRBV28 combines with J gene TRBJ2-2; 7 bases map to TRBD1. Germline lookup yields CDR1 MDHEN and CDR2 SYDVKM. The CDR3 loop spans 12 amino acids. Germline trimming cut 6 bases from V and 9 bases from J; bases unmatched to any gene: 4. The CDR3 loop reads CASRGTVRELFF. The CDR3 region has the DNA TGTGCCAGCAGGGGGACAGTTCGGGAGCTGTTTTTT.

The chain carries TRBV11-2 and TRBJ2-5; 8 nucleotides agree with TRBD2. The V gene's germline CDR1 is SGHAT and CDR2 FQNNGV. V trimming: 3 bases; J trimming: 2 bases; junction bases outside the gene matches: 17. The CDR3 is made up of 19 amino acids. CDR3: CASSLLWRGASYFQETQYF. The CDR3 DNA is TGTGCCAGCAGCTTGTTGTGGCGGGGGGCCTCATATTTTCAAGAGACCCAGTACTTC.

This rearrangement joins TRBV5-1 to TRBJ1-4, with 8 bases fitting TRBD1. The junction had 12 bases not matched to a gene; V was cut back by 3 bases and J by 8 bases. Germline V gene lookup returns CDR1 SGHRS and CDR2 YFSETQ. The CDR3 is 16 residues long. CDR3 bases: TGCGCCAGCAGCTCCGGACAGGGAGGGTTTAAGGAAAAACTGTTTTTT. This sequence encodes CASSSGQGGFKEKLFF.

The CDR3 DNA reads as TGTGCCAGCAGCGTTACGACGGGGAACTCACCCCTCCACTTT. Its protein is CASSVTTGNSPLHF. V usage is TRBV9 and J usage is TRBJ1-6; D uncertain. Germline CDR1 reads SGDLS; CDR2 reads YYNGEE. CDR3 size: 14 residues. Between the trimmed V and J ends, which lost 2 bases and 10 bases, there was a span of 13 bases.

The chain is built from TRBV7-8 and TRBJ2-1; D is undetermined. V was trimmed by 1 base and J by 9 bases, leaving 10 bases between them. The CDR3 runs to 13 residues. Germline V gives CDR1 SGHVS, CDR2 FQNEAQ. In DNA form, the CDR3 reads TGTGCCAGCAGCTTAGGAGCGTACGTTGAGCAGTTCTTC. This gives the protein CASSLGAYVEQFF.

The V and J genes are TRBV6-1 and TRBJ2-7, with 11 bases matching TRBD1. Per the germline V gene, CDR1 is MNHNS and CDR2 is SASEGT. The CDR3 is 14 residues long. The junction had 5 bases not matched to a gene; V was cut back by 7 bases and J by 3 bases. The CDR3 loop reads CASTLGQGGYEQYF. CDR3 sequence (DNA): TGTGCCAGCACCCTGGGACAGGGGGGCTACGAGCAGTACTTC.

This clone was observed a few times. This sequence joins TRBV7-8 and TRBJ1-1; D uncertain. This CDR3 spans 12 amino acids. V was clipped by 2 bases and J by 4 bases, with 5 bases between them. Per germline, CDR1 SGHVS and CDR2 FQNEAQ. CDR3 in amino acids: CASSLRGTEAFF. The CDR3 region has the DNA TGTGCCAGCAGCTTAAGAGGCACTGAAGCTTTCTTT.

The chain carries TRBV5-6 and TRBJ2-1; 7 nucleotides agree with TRBD1. The length of the CDR3 is 16 residues. The ends lost 4 bases at V and 4 bases at J; junction bases unmatched: 11. Germline V gene sequence: CDR1 SGHDT, CDR2 YYEEEE. CDR3 nucleotide sequence: TGTGCCAGCAGCAAAAGCCCGGACAGGAGGTACAATGAGCAGTTCTTC. Residues: CASSKSPDRRYNEQFF.

A remark on this clone: The sample contains more than one DNA sequence encoding this CDR3. The chain uses TRBV7-8 and TRBJ2-7, with 7 nucleotides matching TRBD2. The junction had 13 bases not matched to a gene; V was cut back by 4 bases and J by 7 bases. Germline-derived CDR1 and CDR2 are SGHVS and FQNEAQ. This CDR3 comprises 15 residues. CDR3 in DNA: TGTGCCAGCAGCTCTCGGCGGGGGAGGGCGGGGGAGCAGTACTTC. Translated: CASSSRRGRAGEQYF.

This rearrangement joins TRBV19 to TRBJ1-5; 9 nucleotides line up with TRBD1. The germline CDR1 and CDR2 sequences are LNHDA and SQIVND (reference sequence). This CDR3 is 14 amino acids long. The V gene end was trimmed by 7 bases and the J gene end by 6 bases; junction bases not matched to a gene: 7. DNA for the CDR3: TGTGCCAGTAACCCCGACAGGGGGGGTCAGCCCCAGCATTTT. Encoded protein: CASNPDRGGQPQHF.

V and J are TRBV5-1 and TRBJ1-5; 10 nucleotides match TRBD1. The CDR3 contains 18 residues. Germline V CDR1 and CDR2: SGHRS, YFSETQ. With V trimmed by 4 bases and J by 3 bases, 13 bases remained unmatched. The CDR3 DNA sequence: TGCGCCAGCAGCCTGGGGACAGGGGTTCGGGGGAACAATCAGCCCCAGCATTTT. It is translated as CASSLGTGVRGNNQPQHF.

This clone occurred a few times. This chain connects TRBV11-2 to TRBJ2-7, with D perhaps TRBD1 or TRBD2 (5 bases each). Germline V gene data show CDR1 as SGHAT and CDR2 as FQNNGV. The CDR3 loop spans 13 amino acids. Trimming took off 3 bases at V and 8 bases at J, with 14 bases between the two ends. CDR3 amino acids: CASSFLLGVKQYF. The CDR3 DNA is TGTGCCAGCAGCTTCCTCCTGGGGGTGAAGCAGTACTTC.

The chain recombines TRBV28 with TRBJ2-7; 8 bases are a match to TRBD1. V lost 6 bases to trimming and J lost 1 base; unmatched junction nucleotides: 5. This CDR3 comprises 14 residues. The germline V gene encodes CDR1 MDHEN and CDR2 SYDVKM. CDR3 coding DNA: TGTGCCAGCAGCCGGACAGGGCCTTCCTACGAGCAGTACTTC. This translates into CASSRTGPSYEQYF.

The chain uses TRBV5-4 and TRBJ1-1; 7 nucleotides match TRBD1. V shed 4 bases and J 6 bases; nucleotides not matched to a gene: 3. This CDR3 contains 12 residues. Per germline, CDR1 SGHNT and CDR2 YYREEE (reference sequence). The CDR3 DNA reads TGTGCCAGCAGCCAAGGGGGCCCTGAAGCTTTCTTT. Residues: CASSQGGPEAFF.

The V and J genes are TRBV27 and TRBJ1-1; unclear D gene. CDR1 is MNHEY, CDR2 SMNVEV, per germline (reference sequence). The V gene lost 4 bases and the J gene lost 3 bases, with 9 bases spanning the gap. There are 13 residues in the CDR3. CDR3 protein: CASSSSRDTEAFF. CDR3 DNA sequence: TGTGCCAGCAGTTCCTCAAGGGACACTGAAGCTTTCTTT.

This clone was found once. The chain joins TRBV2 to TRBJ2-1; D is possibly TRBD2 (7 bases). Germline loops: CDR1 SNHLY, CDR2 FYNNEI. The CDR3 has 15 amino acids. The ends were cut back, 5 bases at V and 1 base at J, with 12 bases in the middle. CDR3 nucleotide sequence: TGTGCCAGCAGTAGGGGGGGCCGTTCCTACAATGAGCAGTTCTTC. Protein: CASSRGGRSYNEQFF.

This clone was seen a few times. V and J are TRBV5-1 and TRBJ1-2; 8 bases are a match to TRBD1. The CDR3 sequence is 15 residues long. V was pared by 0 bases and J by 3 bases, with 4 bases of the junction left unmatched. Germline CDR1 SGHRS, CDR2 YFSETQ. CDR3 sequence: CASSLVQGADYGYTF. DNA for the CDR3: TGCGCCAGCAGCTTGGTCCAGGGGGCTGACTATGGCTACACCTTC. Supplemented by reference TRBV5-1 and TRBJ1-2, the full variable domain reads KAGVTQTPRYLIKTRGQQVTLSCSPISGHRSVSWYQQTPGQGLQFLFEYFSETQRNKGNFPGRFSGRQFSNSRSEMNVSTLELGDSALYLCASSLVQGADYGYTFGSGTRLTVV.

This chain joins TRBV12-2 and TRBJ1-1. TRBV12-2 corresponds to a pseudogene. The CDR3 consists of 12 residues. CDR3 coding DNA: TGTGCAAGTCGAGATACGAACACTGAAGCTTTCTTT. It encodes CASRDTNTEAFF.

This chain joins TRBV7-6 and TRBJ2-5; 14 nucleotides align to TRBD2. The CDR3 consists of 16 residues. After removal of 5 bases from V and 5 bases from J, the junction contained 7 bases not matched to a gene. Germline V CDR1 and CDR2: SGHVS, FNYEAQ. CDR3 DNA: TGTGCCAGCAGCCTCGGACTAGCGGGGGGTAGGGAGACCCAGTACTTC. It translates to CASSLGLAGGRETQYF.

V and J are TRBV6-1 and TRBJ1-4; D uncertain. This CDR3 contains 13 residues. Germline V gene data show CDR1 as MNHNS and CDR2 as SASEGT. V dropped 5 bases and J dropped 7 bases, with 11 bases sitting between them. The CDR3 spells CASSRVSGEKLFF. DNA for the CDR3: TGTGCCAGCAGTAGGGTATCTGGTGAAAAACTGTTTTTT.

This clone was counted a few times. V usage is TRBV7-2 and J usage is TRBJ2-5, with TRBD2 matching over 12 bases. Germline trimming cut 3 bases from V and 2 bases from J; bases unmatched to any gene: 4. There are 16 residues in the CDR3. Germline V lookup: CDR1 SGHTA, CDR2 FQGNSA. In DNA, the CDR3 is TGTGCCAGCAGCTTCGGACTAGCGGGGAAACAAGAGACCCAGTACTTC. Translation gives CASSFGLAGKQETQYF.

The chain couples TRBV2 to TRBJ2-5, with 12 bases lining up with TRBD2. CDR1 is SNHLY, CDR2 FYNNEI, per germline. The CDR3 covers 17 residues. After removal of 1 base from V and 5 bases from J, the junction contained 8 bases not matched to a gene. The CDR3 loop is CASSEGLAGGPGETQYF. For the CDR3, the DNA is TGTGCCAGCAGTGAAGGGCTAGCGGGGGGGCCGGGGGAGACCCAGTACTTC.

Only a few counts were recorded for this clone. Within the sample, other DNA sequences also encode this same CDR3. J is TRBJ1-1 and V is TRBV27; no clear D gene. Germline CDR1 reads MNHEY; CDR2 reads SMNVEV (reference sequence). This CDR3 region has 13 residues. Trimming cost V 6 bases and J 1 base, with 9 bases left between them. CDR3 loop: CASSLTGNTEAFF. The CDR3 bases are TGTGCCAGCAGCTTAACCGGGAACACTGAAGCTTTCTTT.

The V and J genes are TRBV7-2 and TRBJ1-6, with 11 bases that match TRBD1. There are 16 residues in the CDR3. CDR1 is SGHTA, CDR2 FQGNSA, per germline. V was pared by 4 bases and J by 7 bases, with 6 bases of the junction left unmatched. In DNA, the CDR3 is TGTGCCAGCAGCTCGAGGACAGGGGGCAAGAATTCACCCCTCCACTTT. This encodes CASSSRTGGKNSPLHF.

The V and J genes are TRBV29-1 and TRBJ2-7; possibly TRBD2 for D (5 bases). The CDR3 covers 11 residues. V lost 6 bases, J lost 3 bases, and 9 bases lay in between. CDR1 is SQVTM and CDR2 is ANQGSEA in the germline V gene. The chain's CDR3 is CSVRTGYEQYF. CDR3 coding DNA: TGCAGCGTAAGGACTGGCTACGAGCAGTACTTC.